These 25 T cell receptor beta chains share one sample of origin, sequenced in a study of T cells of healthy individuals. TCRdb passed the 5' RACE reads through MiXCR, listing each CDR3 protein once. Among about 96,000 distinct CDR3 sequences listed, approximately 18% were seen once. Source of these receptors: a human donor in good health.

The sample holds a few counts of this clonotype. The J gene is TRBJ2-1, the V gene TRBV4-3, with 12 bases lining up with TRBD2. The V gene end was trimmed by 0 bases and the J gene end by 7 bases; junction bases not matched to a gene: 4. In germline, CDR1 is LGHNA, CDR2 YSLEER. This CDR3 is 16 amino acids long. Here the CDR3 DNA reads TGCGCCAGCAGCCAAGATATTACTAGCGGGGGGAATGAGCAGTTCTTC. It is translated as CASSQDITSGGNEQFF.

This clonotype occurred a few times. Here the CDR3 DNA reads TGTGCCAGCAGCACGGGACCCCAGAGCTCCTACGAGCAGTACTTC. This codes for CASSTGPQSSYEQYF. This chain connects TRBV7-8 to TRBJ2-7, with D perhaps being TRBD1 or TRBD2 (5 bases each). The CDR3 length is 15 residues. Per the germline V gene, CDR1 is SGHVS and CDR2 is FQNEAQ. V lost 5 bases, J lost 0 bases, and 14 bases lay in between.

This clonotype was counted many times. The chain uses TRBV6-6 and TRBJ1-5, with D possibly matching TRBD1 (6 bases). Germline V gene data show CDR1 as MNHNY and CDR2 as SVGAGI (reference sequence). This CDR3 region has 14 residues. V lost 3 bases, J lost 7 bases, and 13 bases lay in between. The CDR3 DNA follows: TGTGCCAGCAGTTATCTGGCAGGGGTCCAGCCCCAGCATTTT. Protein product: CASSYLAGVQPQHF.

This clonotype has more than one count but fewer than ten. This chain links TRBV5-6 with TRBJ2-1, with D tentatively TRBD2 (5 bases). The CDR3 is 17 amino acids. Germline CDR1 is SGHDT and CDR2 is YYEEEE. Trimming pared 3 bases from V and 7 bases from J, leaving 23 bases between. The CDR3: CASSSRSSPQPWNEQFF. CDR3 nucleotide sequence: TGTGCCAGCAGCTCCCGTTCTAGCCCCCAACCGTGGAATGAGCAGTTCTTC.

The genes are TRBV20-1 and TRBJ1-6; TRBD1 is a possible D gene (6 bases). The CDR3 is made up of 15 amino acids. Germline V lookup: CDR1 DFQATT, CDR2 SNEGSKA (reference sequence). Trimming left V 4 bases short and J 1 base short, with 11 bases between. The CDR3 region has the DNA TGCAGTGCTAACCCACAGGGTTCCTATAATTCACCCCTCCACTTT. Protein sequence: CSANPQGSYNSPLHF.

The CDR3 DNA follows: TGTGCCAGCAGCCAAGTCAGGGGTGGCTTCACAGATACGCAGTATTTT. Translation: CASSQVRGGFTDTQYF. The V and J genes are TRBV14 and TRBJ2-3, with D possibly being TRBD1 (6 bases). V was cut by 1 base and J by 2 bases, with 13 bases left in between. Germline CDR1 and CDR2: SGHDN and FVKESK. The CDR3 has 16 amino acids.

The CDR3 DNA is TGTGCCAGCAGCTATCCGGGACAGGGCCACGAGCAGTACTTC. As protein: CASSYPGQGHEQYF. The chain employs TRBV4-2 and TRBJ2-7, with 9 bases aligning to TRBD1. This CDR3 has 14 amino acids. Germline lookup yields CDR1 LGHNA and CDR2 YNFKEQ. Trimming took 5 bases from V and 5 from J; bases not matched to a gene: 7.

DNA for the CDR3: TGTGCCAGCAGAGTTGGGCTAGCGGGGGACACAGATACGCAGTATTTT. Translation gives CASRVGLAGDTDTQYF. V usage is TRBV6-1 and J usage is TRBJ2-3; the match to TRBD2 covers 10 bases. CDR1 and CDR2 from the germline V gene are MNHNS and SASEGT. The V gene end was trimmed by 6 bases and the J gene end by 2 bases; junction bases not matched to a gene: 8. This CDR3 comprises 16 residues.

This clonotype has more than one count but fewer than ten. This sequence joins TRBV2 and TRBJ2-3; D is perhaps TRBD1 (6 bases). Germline assignment: CDR1 SNHLY and CDR2 FYNNEI. This CDR3 has 16 amino acids. Trimming took 5 bases from V and 5 from J, leaving 20 bases between them. CDR3 coding DNA: TGTGCCAGCAGTACCGATAATACAGGGTCGGGAGATACGCAGTATTTT. As protein: CASSTDNTGSGDTQYF.

V and J are TRBV4-2 and TRBJ2-7, with 8 positions matching TRBD1. The germline V gene encodes CDR1 LGHNA and CDR2 YNFKEQ. The CDR3 totals 16 residues. V lost 0 bases, J lost 5 bases, and 9 bases stayed unmatched. The CDR3 reads CASSQEQGAYRNEQYF. CDR3 DNA sequence: TGTGCCAGCAGCCAAGAGCAGGGGGCGTATCGGAACGAGCAGTACTTC.

In this sample, this clonotype turned up a few times. The rearrangement joins TRBV6-2 or TRBV6-3 to TRBJ1-2; D is uncertain. Germline lookup yields CDR1 MNHEY and CDR2 SVGEGT. This CDR3 is built from 13 residues. V lost 6 bases and J 4 bases, leaving 12 bases between the germline ends. CDR3 region: CASRTDGIYGYTF. In DNA, the CDR3 is TGTGCCAGCAGAACAGACGGGATCTATGGCTACACCTTC.

This clonotype appeared a few times. This chain uses TRBV27 with TRBJ2-7, with 8 bases aligning to TRBD2. The CDR3 spans 12 residues. The V and J ends lost 6 bases and 6 bases, in that order; junction bases with no gene match: 4. Germline lookup yields CDR1 MNHEY and CDR2 SMNVEV (reference sequence). CDR3 loop: CASRQSGGEQYF. CDR3 nucleotide sequence: TGTGCCAGCAGACAAAGCGGGGGCGAGCAGTACTTC.

This clonotype was picked up many times. CDR3 protein: CSVQPTGTDPVGEAFF. The CDR3 nucleotides read TGCAGCGTCCAACCTACCGGGACAGACCCGGTTGGGGAAGCTTTCTTT. The chain couples TRBV29-1 to TRBJ1-1; 7 nucleotides align to TRBD1. The CDR3 extends over 16 amino acids. Germline V lookup: CDR1 SQVTM, CDR2 ANQGSEA. J was trimmed by 8 bases and V by 6 bases; bases with no gene match: 21.

V usage is TRBV28 and J usage is TRBJ2-7; D is unclear. The CDR3 is made up of 14 amino acids. Trimming removed 5 bases from V and 2 bases from J, with 13 bases in between. The germline gives CDR1 MDHEN, CDR2 SYDVKM. CDR3 amino acids: CASSADGFPYEQYF. The CDR3 DNA reads TGTGCCAGCAGTGCCGACGGTTTCCCCTACGAGCAGTACTTC. Full variable domain (missing parts from reference TRBV28 and TRBJ2-7): DVKVTQSSRYLVKRTGEKVFLECVQDMDHENMFWYRQDPGLGLRLIYFSYDVKMKEKGDIPEGYSVSREKKERFSLILESASTNQTSMYLCASSADGFPYEQYFGPGTRLTVT.

This clonotype turned up a few times. The rearrangement links TRBV4-3 to TRBJ1-4; D might be TRBD1 (5 bases). The CDR3 sequence is 15 residues long. Germline assignment: CDR1 LGHNA and CDR2 YSLEER. V gave up 4 bases and J gave up 0 bases, with 9 bases separating them. CDR3 loop: CASSPTGATNEKLFF. The CDR3 bases are TGCGCCAGCAGCCCCACAGGAGCAACTAATGAAAAACTGTTTTTT.

The chain recombines TRBV7-9 with TRBJ2-5, with D possibly being TRBD1 (6 bases). V dropped 5 bases and J dropped 2 bases, with 15 bases sitting between them. CDR3 length: 15 residues. Germline assignment: CDR1 SEHNR and CDR2 FQNEAQ (reference sequence). CDR3 coding DNA: TGTGCCAGCAGCCGCACGCGAGGACAGCAAGAGACCCAGTACTTC. It codes for CASSRTRGQQETQYF.

The genes are TRBV20-1 and TRBJ2-2; possibly TRBD1 or TRBD2 for D (5 bases each). V was pared by 6 bases and J by 1 base, with 12 bases between. This CDR3 has 14 residues. From germline, CDR1 is DFQATT and CDR2 SNEGSKA (reference sequence). CDR3 DNA sequence: TGCAGTGCGGGGACGGTTCGGAACACCGGGGAGCTGTTTTTT. Its protein is CSAGTVRNTGELFF.

V and J are TRBV29-1 and TRBJ2-2; D remains unclear. V was cut by 3 bases and J by 0 bases, with 8 bases left in between. The CDR3 spans 14 residues. From germline, CDR1 is SQVTM and CDR2 ANQGSEA. The DNA for the CDR3 is TGCAGCGTTGATGGCCCAGCGAACACCGGGGAGCTGTTTTTT. This codes for CSVDGPANTGELFF.

This clonotype was observed a few times. This sequence joins TRBV27 and TRBJ2-7; 12 bases match TRBD2. The CDR3 covers 16 residues. The V segment lost 6 bases and the J segment 1 base; nucleotides outside the gene matches: 7. CDR1 MNHEY and CDR2 SMNVEV come from the germline V gene (reference sequence). The CDR3 coding sequence is TGTGCCAGCAGCAGGACTAGCGGGGATGTTTCCTACGAGCAGTACTTC. Its translation is CASSRTSGDVSYEQYF.

This clonotype occurred once. The V call is TRBV18, the J call TRBJ1-6; possibly TRBD1 for D (5 bases). Between the trimmed V and J ends, which lost 6 bases and 11 bases, there was a span of 17 bases. Germline V gene data show CDR1 as KGHSH and CDR2 as LQKENI. The CDR3 extends over 14 amino acids. For the CDR3, the DNA is TGTGCCAGCTCGCACGACAGAGGTTCGACACCCCTCCACTTT. This encodes CASSHDRGSTPLHF.

There are many counts of this clonotype. V gene TRBV4-1 combines with J gene TRBJ2-7; D possibly corresponds to TRBD1 (6 bases). Germline CDR1 and CDR2: MGHRA and YSYEKL. V was clipped by 0 bases and J by 3 bases, with 12 bases between them. The CDR3 loop spans 15 amino acids. This chain's CDR3 is CASSQDYAGVYEQYF. CDR3 DNA: TGCGCCAGCAGCCAAGATTATGCAGGGGTCTACGAGCAGTACTTC.

This clonotype was found many times. The chain's CDR3 is CAIRASGTSGGDHDTQYF. CDR3 DNA sequence: TGTGCCATCAGGGCATCCGGGACTAGCGGGGGGGACCACGATACGCAGTATTTT. The chain uses TRBV10-3 and TRBJ2-3; 16 nucleotides match TRBD2. Per the germline V gene, CDR1 is ENHRY and CDR2 is SYGVKD. The CDR3 is 18 amino acids. V lost 6 bases and J lost 6; bases outside the gene matches: 12.

This clonotype occurred many times. V is TRBV20-1 and J is TRBJ2-7, with D perhaps TRBD2 (6 bases). Germline assignment: CDR1 DFQATT and CDR2 SNEGSKA (reference sequence). This CDR3 comprises 11 residues. Trimming pared 4 bases from V and 7 bases from J, leaving 11 bases between. The CDR3, as DNA: TGCAGTGCTAAAGGGACTCTGGAGCAGTACTTC. Translation: CSAKGTLEQYF.

The chain links TRBV5-6 to TRBJ1-2, with a tentative D call TRBD1 (5 bases). The V gene's germline CDR1 is SGHDT and CDR2 YYEEEE. V was shortened by 2 bases and J by 1 base, with 15 bases between the two germline ends. This CDR3 region has 16 residues. This chain's CDR3 is CASSFLSGDGNYGYTF. Here the CDR3 DNA reads TGTGCCAGCAGCTTTTTGTCTGGGGACGGTAACTATGGCTACACCTTC.

This clonotype was counted only a few times. The chain recombines TRBV9 with TRBJ2-1; 8 bases line up with TRBD2. V shed 0 bases and J 4 bases; nucleotides not matched to a gene: 12. Per the germline V gene, CDR1 is SGDLS and CDR2 is YYNGEE. This CDR3 has 18 amino acids. CDR3 coding DNA: TGTGCCAGCAGCGTAGCTACTGGGGTAGCGGGGATATACAATGAGCAGTTCTTC. It specifies CASSVATGVAGIYNEQFF.